This passage covers 4 T cell receptor beta chains from one sample sequenced in a study of response to subunit inactivated influenza vaccine. TCRdb processed the RT-PCR reads anew with MiXCR; each CDR3 protein has one entry. The repertoire includes approximately 490,000 distinct CDR3 sequences, approximately 7.8% of them detected once, and approximately 14% sits in the top ten. The sequenced sample was PBMCs from blood, obtained 23 months after vaccination. Receptor source: a man aged 45-69 years who received an inactivated influenza vaccine.

The genes are TRBV7-9 and TRBJ1-2; D possibly corresponds to TRBD1 (5 bases). Trimming left V 5 bases short and J 4 bases short, with 11 bases between. CDR1 and CDR2 (germline): SEHNR, FQNEAQ (reference sequence). The CDR3 sequence is 13 residues long. CDR3: CASSPRVGYGYTF. The DNA for the CDR3 is TGTGCCAGCAGCCCCAGGGTTGGCTATGGCTACACCTTC.

As to this clonotype: Compared with germline, one end of the junction differs, possibly owing to a read error. The V gene is TRBV20-1, the J gene TRBJ2-1; 10 positions agree with TRBD2. The CDR3 totals 17 residues. Germline V gene sequence: CDR1 DFQATT, CDR2 SNEGSKA (reference sequence). This CDR3 is CSASSSGRSYSYNERFF. The DNA for the CDR3 is TGCAGTGCTAGCTCTAGCGGGAGATCGTACTCCTACAATGAGCGGTTCTTC.

In this sample, this clonotype turned up a few times. This chain links TRBV12-3 or TRBV12-4 with TRBJ1-5; the D gene is possibly TRBD1 (5 bases). This CDR3 has 13 amino acids. The V and J ends lost 6 bases and 4 bases respectively, with 10 bases between them. The CDR3 DNA follows: TGTGCCAGCAGCATGGGGGGGAATCAGCCCCAGCATTTT. Protein sequence: CASSMGGNQPQHF.

This clonotype was seen many times. V usage is TRBV2 and J usage is TRBJ2-7; D might be TRBD1 or TRBD2, each matching 5 bases. Germline lookup yields CDR1 SNHLY and CDR2 FYNNEI. Trimming left V 5 bases short and J 0 bases short, with 8 bases between. The CDR3 sequence is 13 residues long. The CDR3 nucleotides read TGTGCCAGCAGTTCGGGGCCCTCCTACGAGCAGTACTTC. The encoded protein is CASSSGPSYEQYF.